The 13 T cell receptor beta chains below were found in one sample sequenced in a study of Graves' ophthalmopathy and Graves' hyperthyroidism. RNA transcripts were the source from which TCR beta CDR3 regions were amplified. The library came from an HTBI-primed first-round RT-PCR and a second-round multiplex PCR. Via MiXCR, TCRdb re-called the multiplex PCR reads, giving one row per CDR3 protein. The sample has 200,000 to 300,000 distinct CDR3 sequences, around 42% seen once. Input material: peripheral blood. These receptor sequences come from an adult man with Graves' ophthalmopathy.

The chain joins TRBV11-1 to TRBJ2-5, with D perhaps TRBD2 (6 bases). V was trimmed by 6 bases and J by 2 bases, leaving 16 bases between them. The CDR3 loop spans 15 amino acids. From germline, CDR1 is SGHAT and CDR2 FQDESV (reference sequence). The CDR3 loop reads CASSPSPGEQETQYF. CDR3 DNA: TGTGCCAGCAGTCCGTCCCCGGGGGAGCAAGAGACCCAGTACTTC.

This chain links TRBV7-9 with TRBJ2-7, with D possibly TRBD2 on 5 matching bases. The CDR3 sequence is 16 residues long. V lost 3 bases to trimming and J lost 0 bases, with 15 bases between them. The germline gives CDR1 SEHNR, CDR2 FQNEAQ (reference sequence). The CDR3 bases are TGTGCCAGCAGCTTGGAGGCTAGCCGAAGCTCCTACGAGCAGTACTTC. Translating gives CASSLEASRSSYEQYF.

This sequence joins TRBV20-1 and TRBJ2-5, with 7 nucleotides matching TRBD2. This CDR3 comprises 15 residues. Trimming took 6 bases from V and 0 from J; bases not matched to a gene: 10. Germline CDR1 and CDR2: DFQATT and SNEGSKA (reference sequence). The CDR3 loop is CSAPVVGGDQETQYF. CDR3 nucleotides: TGCAGTGCCCCGGTAGTGGGAGGGGACCAAGAGACCCAGTACTTC.

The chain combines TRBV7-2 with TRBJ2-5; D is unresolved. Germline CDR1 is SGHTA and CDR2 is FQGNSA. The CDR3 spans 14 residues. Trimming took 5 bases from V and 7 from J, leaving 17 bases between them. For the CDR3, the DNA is TGTGCCAGCAGCCCCCCGATGGACCCGCCGACCCAGTACTTC. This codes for CASSPPMDPPTQYF.

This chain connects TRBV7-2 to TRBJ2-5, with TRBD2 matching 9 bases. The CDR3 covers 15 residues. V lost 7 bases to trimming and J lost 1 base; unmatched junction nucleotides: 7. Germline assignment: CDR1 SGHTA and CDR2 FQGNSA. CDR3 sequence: CASNLSGRPQETQYF. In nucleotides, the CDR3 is TGTGCCAGCAACCTTAGCGGGAGACCCCAAGAGACCCAGTACTTC.

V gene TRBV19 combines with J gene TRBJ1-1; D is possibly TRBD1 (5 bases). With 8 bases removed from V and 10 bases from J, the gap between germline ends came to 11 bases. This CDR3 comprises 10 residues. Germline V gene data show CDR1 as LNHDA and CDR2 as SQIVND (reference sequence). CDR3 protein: CASGTRGAFF. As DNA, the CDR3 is TGTGCCAGTGGGACGAGGGGAGCTTTCTTT.

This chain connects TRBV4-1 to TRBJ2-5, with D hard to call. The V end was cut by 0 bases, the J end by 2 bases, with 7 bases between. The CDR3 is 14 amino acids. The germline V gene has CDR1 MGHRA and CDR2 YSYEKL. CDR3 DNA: TGCGCCAGCAGCCAAGAGAGGCAGCAAGAGACCCAGTACTTC. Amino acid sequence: CASSQERQQETQYF.

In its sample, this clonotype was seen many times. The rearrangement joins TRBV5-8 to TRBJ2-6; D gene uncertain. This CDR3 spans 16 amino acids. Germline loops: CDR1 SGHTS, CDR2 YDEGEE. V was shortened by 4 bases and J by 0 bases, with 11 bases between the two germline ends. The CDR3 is CASSISRSSGANVLTF. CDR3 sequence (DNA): TGTGCCAGCAGCATATCGCGGAGCTCTGGGGCCAACGTCCTGACTTTC.

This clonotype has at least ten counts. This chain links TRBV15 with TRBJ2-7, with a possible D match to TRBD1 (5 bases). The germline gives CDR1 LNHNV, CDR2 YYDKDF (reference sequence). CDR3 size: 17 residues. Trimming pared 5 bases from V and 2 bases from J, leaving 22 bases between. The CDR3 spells CATSFHTLPGQAYEQYF. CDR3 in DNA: TGTGCCACCAGCTTCCACACCCTGCCAGGGCAAGCCTACGAGCAGTACTTC.

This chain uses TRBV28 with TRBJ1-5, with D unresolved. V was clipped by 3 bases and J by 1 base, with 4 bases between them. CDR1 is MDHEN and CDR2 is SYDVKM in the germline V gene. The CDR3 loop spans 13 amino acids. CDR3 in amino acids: CASSFESNQPQHF. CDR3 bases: TGTGCCAGCAGTTTTGAGAGCAATCAGCCCCAGCATTTT.

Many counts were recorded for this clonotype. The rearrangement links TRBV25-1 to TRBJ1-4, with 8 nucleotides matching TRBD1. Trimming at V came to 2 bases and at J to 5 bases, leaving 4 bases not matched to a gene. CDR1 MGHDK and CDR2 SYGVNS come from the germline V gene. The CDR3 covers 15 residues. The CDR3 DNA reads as TGTGCCAGCAGTGAAGGGAGGACAGGGAATGAAAAACTGTTTTTT. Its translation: CASSEGRTGNEKLFF.

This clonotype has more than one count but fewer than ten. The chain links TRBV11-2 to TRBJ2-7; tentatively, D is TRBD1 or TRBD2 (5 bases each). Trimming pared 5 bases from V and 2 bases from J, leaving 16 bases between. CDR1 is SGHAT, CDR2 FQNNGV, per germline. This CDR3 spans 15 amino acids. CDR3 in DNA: TGTGCCAGCAGCACAACCGGGACGGGCACCTACGAGCAGTACTTC. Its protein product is CASSTTGTGTYEQYF. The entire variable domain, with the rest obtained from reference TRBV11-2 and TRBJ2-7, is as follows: EAGVAQSPRYKIIEKRQSVAFWCNPISGHATLYWYQQILGQGPKLLIQFQNNGVVDDSQLPKDRFSAERLKGVDSTLKIQPAKLEDSAVYLCASSTTGTGTYEQYFGPGTRLTVT.

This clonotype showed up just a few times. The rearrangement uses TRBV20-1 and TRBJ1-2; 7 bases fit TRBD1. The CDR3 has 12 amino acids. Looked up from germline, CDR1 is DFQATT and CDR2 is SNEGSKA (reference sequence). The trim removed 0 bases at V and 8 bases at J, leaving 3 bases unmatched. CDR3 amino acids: CSARDDRVGYTF. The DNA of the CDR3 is TGCAGTGCTAGAGACGACAGGGTAGGCTACACCTTC.